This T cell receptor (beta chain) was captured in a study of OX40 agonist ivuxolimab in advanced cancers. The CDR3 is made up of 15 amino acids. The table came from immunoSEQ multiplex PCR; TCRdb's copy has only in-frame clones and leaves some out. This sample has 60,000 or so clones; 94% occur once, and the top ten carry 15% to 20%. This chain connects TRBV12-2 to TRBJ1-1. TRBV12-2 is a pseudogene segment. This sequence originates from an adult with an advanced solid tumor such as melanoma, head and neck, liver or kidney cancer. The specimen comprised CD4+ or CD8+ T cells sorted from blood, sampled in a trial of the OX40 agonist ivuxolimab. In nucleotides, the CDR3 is TGTGCAAGTCGCCCCCGGAGGAGGGTAGGCACTGAAGCTTTCTTT. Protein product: CASRPRRRVGTEAFF.